This T cell receptor beta chain was identified in a study of T cells after yellow fever vaccination. Study-wide background: Preparation used SMART-Seq v4 Ultra Low Input for the low-cell-number fractions. Notes on the study in general: Booster sampling recovered most clones from primary vaccination (approximately 97% CD4, 88% CD8).

A 5'RACE template-switching step, the method used to make TCR cDNA, added a universal primer site and UMIs. TCRdb passed the 5' RACE reads through MiXCR, listing each CDR3 protein once. The sample consists of some 670,000 distinct CDR3 sequences, more than 9% of them appearing once. The CDR3 consists of 14 residues. CDR1 and CDR2 from the germline V gene are DFQATT and SNEGSKA (reference sequence). With V trimmed by 5 bases and J by 5 bases, 10 bases remained unmatched. This clonotype was found a few times. Its antigen remains unknown. Sequencing was performed on PBMCs, taken on the day of the yellow fever booster vaccination. This chain uses TRBV20-1 with TRBJ2-5, with 8 bases identical to TRBD1. The TCR comes from a man aged 30 to 45 who received the YFV17D yellow fever vaccine. This CDR3 is CSAAGQASGETQYF. The DNA of the CDR3 is TGCAGTGCTGCGGGACAGGCGTCCGGTGAGACCCAGTACTTC.